This T cell receptor (beta chain) is from a study of T-cell memory formation after mild COVID-19 (dated by TCRdb to the early 2020s). For the study in its entirety: TCR sequence clusters from the two donors were found to be largely donor specific. In a couple of donors, T-cell clones that expanded and contracted after mild COVID-19 were followed by sequencing TCRalpha and TCRbeta repertoires longitudinally. The cohort comprised two young, previously healthy adult volunteers, one female and one male. Summary of the overall study and its limitations: Contracting CD4+ clones were located mainly in the CM and EM memory subsets, whereas CD8+ clones were found to be enriched in EMRA. The detection of some responding clones in pre-infection memory suggests that pre-existing cross-reactive memory T cells joined the SARS-CoV-2 response. Only two mild cases were covered in the study, and larger cohorts including severe cases with pre-infection samples were considered necessary. Clones contracting from day 15 to 85 had balanced CD4/CD8 phenotypes, while a second wave expanding from day 15 to 37 was biased towards CD4+. SARS-CoV-2 specificity of the second-wave clones peaking on day 37 was not confirmed.

PBMCs were isolated by Ficoll-Paque density gradient centrifugation. These reads were obtained on an Illumina NovaSeq 6000. TCRalpha and TCRbeta cDNA libraries were built by 5'RACE with constant-segment primers, adding sample barcodes and unique molecular identifiers. Trizol reagent was used to extract RNA from every sample. The libraries were amplified in two PCR steps, and the second step added a second sample barcode and Illumina TruSeq adapters. The libraries were sequenced on an Illumina NovaSeq using 2 x 150 bp paired-end reads. The authors' pipeline ran thus. Demultiplexing of reads and collapsing into UMI-guided consensus sequences were performed with migec v1.2.7. Using mixcr v2.1.11, UMI consensuses were aligned to TRA and TRB V and J templates and then assembled into clonotypes. A clonotype was counted as expanded or contracted only if both edgeR and NoisET called the change significant, with noise models trained on biological replicates. For edgeR calls, a false discovery rate-adjusted p below 0.01 and a log2 fold-change threshold of 1 were applied. As an exploratory analysis of dynamics, PCA with hierarchical clustering was applied to max-normalized trajectories of the 1000 most abundant clonotypes. Separately sequenced CD4+ and CD8+ repertoires were used to assign the CD4 or CD8 phenotype of responding clones. TCRdb took the public reads, trimmed them with fastp at Q25, ran MiXCR for clone calling and kept in-frame beta chains. Every entry covers one CDR3 protein and lists the most common genes and DNA from its rows. The V and J calls follow TCRdb's processing rather than the paper's. The sample table contains around 120,000 distinct CDR3 sequences; only one count was recorded for roughly 15% of them. About 14% of the sample rests with the top ten.

Comment on this clonotype: The antigen this receptor binds is unknown. Base qualities are not provided; no much larger clone lies one nucleotide away.

Input material: PBMCs or a T cell subset sorted from them (not recorded which). This receptor was identified in an adult woman who had mild COVID-19 (a few samples of this study predate the infection). The sample titles of this study are shuffled in the database, so cell type and time point are left out; the donor was told from shared clones.

Read as DNA, the sequence is TGTGCCAGCAGACTAGCGGGGGGCCCTAGCTCCTACAATGAGCAGTTCTTC. Protein translation: CASRLAGGPSSYNEQFF. The chain links TRBV11-2 with TRBJ2-1, and 12 junction bases match TRBD2. According to the germline V gene, CDR1 reads SGHAT and CDR2 reads FQNNGV. Reading from cysteine to phenylalanine, the CDR3 counts 17 amino acids. Just the 51-base CDR3 DNA is kept, in frame starting at base 1. V loses 6 bases at its end and J loses 0 bases; junction bases beyond the gene matches: 6.